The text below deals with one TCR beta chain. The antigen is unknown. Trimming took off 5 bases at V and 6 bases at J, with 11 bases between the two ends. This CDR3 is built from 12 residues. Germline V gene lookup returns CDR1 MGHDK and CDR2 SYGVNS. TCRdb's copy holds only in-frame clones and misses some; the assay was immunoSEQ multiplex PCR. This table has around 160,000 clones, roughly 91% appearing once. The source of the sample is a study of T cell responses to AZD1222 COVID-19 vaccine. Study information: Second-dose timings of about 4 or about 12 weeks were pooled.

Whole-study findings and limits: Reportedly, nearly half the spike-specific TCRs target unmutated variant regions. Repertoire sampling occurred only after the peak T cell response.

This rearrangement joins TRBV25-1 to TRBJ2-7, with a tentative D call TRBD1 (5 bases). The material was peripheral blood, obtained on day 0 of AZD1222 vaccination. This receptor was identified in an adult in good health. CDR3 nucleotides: TGTGCCAGCAGTCAGGACAACCCCGAGCAGTACTTC. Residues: CASSQDNPEQYF.